The 25 T cell receptor beta chains in this list originate from one sample, sequenced in a study of blood T cell repertoires in COVID-19. This table comes from immunoSEQ multiplex PCR, and its TCRdb copy is limited to in-frame clones, with some not included. The table records 210,000 or so clones, around 85% of them present only once. The sequencing input was peripheral blood. These receptors originate from a woman between 50 and 59 years old with acute or convalescent COVID-19.

This clone appeared once. The chain couples TRBV6-2 or TRBV6-3 to TRBJ1-1, with D unresolved. The CDR3 is 15 amino acids. V lost 2 bases, J lost 1 base, and 11 bases lay in between. Germline values: CDR1 MNHEY, CDR2 SVGEGT. The CDR3 region is CASSYAHISNTEAFF. The CDR3 DNA sequence: TGTGCCAGCAGTTACGCCCACATATCGAACACTGAAGCTTTCTTT.

V and J are TRBV23-1 and TRBJ2-7; D is unresolved. TRBV23-1 is given ORF status, its function remaining uncertain. The V gene lost 6 bases and the J gene lost 7 bases, with 13 bases spanning the gap. CDR3 length: 12 residues. CDR3 loop: CASRPYSPEQYF. The CDR3 bases are TGCGCCAGCAGACCCTACAGTCCTGAGCAGTACTTC.

The rearrangement uses TRBV7-9 and TRBJ1-1; TRBD1 agrees at 8 bases. The CDR3 contains 14 residues. Germline values: CDR1 SEHNR, CDR2 FQNEAQ (reference sequence). Trimming took 6 bases from V and 3 from J; bases not matched to a gene: 6. For the CDR3, the DNA is TGTGCCAGCAGACTGGGGACAGGAGACACTGAAGCTTTCTTT. This sequence encodes CASRLGTGDTEAFF.

The J gene is TRBJ2-7, the V gene TRBV6-2 or TRBV6-3; weak D call: TRBD1 (5 bases). The CDR3 consists of 13 residues. Germline V gene lookup returns CDR1 MNHEY and CDR2 SVGEGT. V shed 5 bases and J shed 7 bases, with 15 bases lying between them. In DNA form, the CDR3 reads TGTGCCAGCAGTCTCCCAGGGATAGGGGAGCAGTACTTC. Translated: CASSLPGIGEQYF.

V gene TRBV11-2 combines with J gene TRBJ2-2, with D tentatively TRBD1 (6 bases). V was cut by 2 bases and J by 4 bases, with 23 bases left in between. The CDR3 extends over 19 amino acids. Per germline, CDR1 SGHAT and CDR2 FQNNGV. The CDR3 nucleotides are TGTGCCAGCAGCTTACTTCGCCGGCTCAGGGGTTGGAGCACCGGGGAGCTGTTTTTT. This codes for CASSLLRRLRGWSTGELFF. Drawing the rest from reference TRBV11-2 and TRBJ2-2, the complete variable domain is EAGVAQSPRYKIIEKRQSVAFWCNPISGHATLYWYQQILGQGPKLLIQFQNNGVVDDSQLPKDRFSAERLKGVDSTLKIQPAKLEDSAVYLCASSLLRRLRGWSTGELFFGEGSRLTVL.

This clone has a handful of counts. The chain carries TRBV6-4 and TRBJ2-3; 10 bases agree with TRBD1. Germline CDR1 MRHNA, CDR2 SNTAGT. The length of the CDR3 is 14 residues. V lost 3 bases to trimming and J lost 6 bases; unmatched junction nucleotides: 3. The CDR3 loop reads CASSEGQGRDTQYF. CDR3 in DNA: TGTGCCAGCAGTGAGGGACAGGGGCGGGATACGCAGTATTTT.

The rearrangement links TRBV9 to TRBJ2-1, with TRBD2 identical over 9 bases. The CDR3 sequence is 15 residues long. Germline values: CDR1 SGDLS, CDR2 YYNGEE. Trimming took 0 bases from V and 5 from J; bases not matched to a gene: 3. CDR3 sequence reads: CASSVGRGGDNEQFF. The DNA of the CDR3 is TGTGCCAGCAGCGTAGGGCGGGGGGGCGACAATGAGCAGTTCTTC.

With respect to this clone: The junction departs from germline at one end; a sequencing error may be responsible. V and J are TRBV5-4 and TRBJ1-4, with D perhaps matching TRBD1 (5 bases). The CDR3 runs to 13 residues. Germline V gene data show CDR1 as SGHNT and CDR2 as YYREEE (reference sequence). The CDR3 protein is CASSYDSNENLFF. The DNA of the CDR3 is TGTGCCAGCAGCTACGACAGTAATGAAAATCTGTTTTTT.

This chain uses TRBV3-1 (or the pseudogene TRBV3-2) with TRBJ2-7; tentatively, D is TRBD2 (6 bases). Germline CDR1 is LGHDT and CDR2 is YNNKEL (reference sequence). V dropped 3 bases and J dropped 7 bases, with 22 bases sitting between them. CDR3 size: 16 residues. The CDR3 sequence: CASSQGLMAGIGEQYF. CDR3 DNA: TGTGCCAGCAGCCAGGGGCTTATGGCGGGGATTGGAGAGCAGTACTTC.

V gene TRBV19 combines with J gene TRBJ1-6; TRBD1 is a possible D gene (5 bases). The CDR3 consists of 15 residues. CDR1 and CDR2 (germline): LNHDA, SQIVND (reference sequence). V dropped 3 bases and J dropped 9 bases, with 15 bases sitting between them. CDR3 loop: CASSMGQGIFSPLHF. Written as DNA, the CDR3 is TGTGCCAGTAGTATGGGGCAGGGTATTTTTTCACCCCTCCACTTT.

This clone came up a few times. This CDR3 is also generated by other DNA sequences in the sample. The chain employs TRBV7-9 and TRBJ1-5, with 9 bases fitting TRBD1. The V and J ends lost 5 bases and 4 bases, in that order; junction bases with no gene match: 3. The germline CDR1 and CDR2 sequences are SEHNR and FQNEAQ (reference sequence). This CDR3 comprises 14 residues. The CDR3 coding sequence is TGTGCCAGCAGCCCCGGACAGGGGAATCAGCCCCAGCATTTT. Translated: CASSPGQGNQPQHF.

The chain uses TRBV6-5 and TRBJ2-7, with 8 positions matching TRBD1. This CDR3 region has 14 residues. V dropped 6 bases and J dropped 2; count of bases not matched to a gene: 6. Germline V gene data show CDR1 as MNHEY and CDR2 as SVGAGI. CDR3 amino acids: CASSGDRLTYEQYF. CDR3 DNA: TGTGCCAGCAGCGGGGACAGGTTAACCTACGAGCAGTACTTC.

This chain joins TRBV6-6 and TRBJ2-7, with D perhaps matching TRBD2 (6 bases). This CDR3 is built from 13 residues. From germline, CDR1 is MNHNY and CDR2 SVGAGI (reference sequence). Deletions cut 7 bases from V and 2 bases from J, with 12 bases between. CDR3 coding DNA: TGTGCCAGCACACTGGGGGGTACCTACGAGCAGTACTTC. Residues: CASTLGGTYEQYF.

The V and J genes are TRBV7-9 and TRBJ1-1; no clear D. This CDR3 is built from 11 residues. The V end lost 2 bases, the J end lost 6 bases, and 4 bases lay between the germline ends. Germline V lookup: CDR1 SEHNR, CDR2 FQNEAQ (reference sequence). The CDR3 DNA follows: TGTGCCAGCAGCTTATATTCTGAAGCTTTCTTT. Translation: CASSLYSEAFF.

The V gene is TRBV13, the J gene TRBJ2-7, with D unclear. Trimming cost V 4 bases and J 3 bases, with 7 bases left between them. CDR1 is PRHDT, CDR2 FYEKMQ, per germline (reference sequence). The CDR3 contains 12 residues. The CDR3 bases are TGTGCCAGCAGCTCTTCCTTCTACGAGCAGTACTTC. It yields the protein CASSSSFYEQYF.

This chain connects TRBV2 to TRBJ1-3, with 7 positions matching TRBD1. This CDR3 is built from 15 residues. The germline CDR1 and CDR2 sequences are SNHLY and FYNNEI. Trimming removed 6 bases from V and 4 bases from J; junction bases left unmatched: 9. The CDR3 loop reads CASSAQGREGNTIYF. The DNA for the CDR3 is TGTGCCAGCAGCGCACAGGGGCGCGAAGGAAACACCATATATTTT. The full variable domain, rest sourced from reference TRBV2 and TRBJ1-3, is EPEVTQTPSHQVTQMGQEVILRCVPISNHLYFYWYRQILGQKVEFLVSFYNNEISEKSEIFDDQFSVERPDGSNFTLKIRSTKLEDSAMYFCASSAQGREGNTIYFGEGSWLTVV.

The chain is built from TRBV4-1 and TRBJ1-4, with TRBD1 matching over 7 bases. This CDR3 has 16 amino acids. With V trimmed by 4 bases and J by 4 bases, 9 bases remained unmatched. Germline assignment: CDR1 MGHRA and CDR2 YSYEKL. The CDR3 here is CASSLGTASFNEKLFF. The CDR3 bases are TGCGCCAGCAGCCTCGGGACAGCCTCCTTTAATGAAAAACTGTTTTTT.

The chain recombines TRBV7-2 with TRBJ2-7; the D gene is possibly TRBD1 (6 bases). The CDR3 has 13 residues. Deletions cut 5 bases from V and 7 bases from J, with 15 bases between. CDR1 is SGHTA and CDR2 is FQGNSA in the germline V gene. The CDR3 here is CASSPQTGREQYF. Written as DNA, the CDR3 is TGTGCCAGCAGCCCCCAGACAGGTCGGGAGCAGTACTTC. The full variable domain, rest sourced from reference TRBV7-2 and TRBJ2-7, is GAGVSQSPSNKVTEKGKDVELRCDPISGHTALYWYRQSLGQGLEFLIYFQGNSAPDKSGLPSDRFSAERTGGSVSTLTIQRTQQEDSAVYLCASSPQTGREQYFGPGTRLTVT.

This chain links TRBV19 with TRBJ1-1, with a possible D match to TRBD1 (6 bases). Trimming cost V 5 bases and J 1 base, with 11 bases left between them. CDR1 is LNHDA, CDR2 SQIVND, per germline (reference sequence). This CDR3 is 14 amino acids long. CDR3 protein: CASSPGQTNTEAFF. CDR3 DNA: TGTGCCAGTAGTCCGGGACAAACGAACACTGAAGCTTTCTTT.

The V call is TRBV6-4, the J call TRBJ2-3, with D possibly TRBD2 on 7 matching bases. V lost 2 bases, J lost 4 bases, and 10 bases lay in between. This CDR3 spans 14 amino acids. The V gene's germline CDR1 is MRHNA and CDR2 SNTAGT. CDR3 nucleotide sequence: TGTGCCAGCAGTGACGGGGGGGCTGCAGATACGCAGTATTTT. It translates to CASSDGGAADTQYF.

The chain is built from TRBV19 and TRBJ2-7; 7 nucleotides line up with TRBD1. V lost 8 bases, J lost 0 bases, and 1 base stayed unmatched. The CDR3 totals 12 residues. CDR1 is LNHDA and CDR2 is SQIVND in the germline V gene (reference sequence). This CDR3 reads CASSGGSYEQYF. In nucleotides, the CDR3 is TGTGCCAGTTCAGGGGGCTCCTACGAGCAGTACTTC.

The rearrangement uses TRBV6-5 and TRBJ2-1; 11 positions match TRBD1. Germline V gene lookup returns CDR1 MNHEY and CDR2 SVGAGI. J lost 8 bases, V lost 6 bases, and 6 bases had no gene match. The CDR3 loop spans 14 amino acids. CDR3 DNA sequence: TGTGCCAGCAGCCGGGACAGGGGGAACGATGAGCAGTTCTTC. It encodes CASSRDRGNDEQFF.

The chain couples TRBV27 to TRBJ2-7, with a tentative D call TRBD1 (6 bases). The germline V gene has CDR1 MNHEY and CDR2 SMNVEV (reference sequence). Trimming shortened V by 3 bases and J by 0 bases, and 18 bases separated the two germline ends. The CDR3 is made up of 17 amino acids. The CDR3 protein is CASSLRMGAPSSYEQYF. The CDR3 DNA sequence: TGTGCCAGCAGTTTGAGAATGGGGGCACCGAGCTCCTACGAGCAGTACTTC.

The sample holds a few counts of this clone. The chain employs TRBV5-1 and TRBJ2-2; D not resolved. The CDR3 is 13 residues long. V was shortened by 0 bases and J by 5 bases, with 5 bases between the two germline ends. Germline CDR1 reads SGHRS; CDR2 reads YFSETQ. CDR3 in DNA: TGCGCCAGCAGCTTGGGGCAAACCGGGGAGCTGTTTTTT. Its protein is CASSLGQTGELFF.

The chain couples TRBV19 to TRBJ2-7; 16 bases are a match to TRBD2. CDR3 length: 17 residues. Germline V gives CDR1 LNHDA, CDR2 SQIVND (reference sequence). Trimming took 5 bases from V and 6 from J; bases not matched to a gene: 10. CDR3 nucleotide sequence: TGTGCCAGTAGTCCGGGACTAGCGGGGGGGCCGGGACTCGAGCAGTACTTC. This encodes CASSPGLAGGPGLEQYF. The whole variable domain, filled in from reference TRBV19 and TRBJ2-7, reads DGGITQSPKYLFRKEGQNVTLSCEQNLNHDAMYWYRQDPGQGLRLIYYSQIVNDFQKGDIAEGYSVSREKKESFPLTVTSAQKNPTAFYLCASSPGLAGGPGLEQYFGPGTRLTVT.